This TCR beta chain emerged from a study of CD8 T cells in Susac syndrome (dated by TCRdb to 2018 to 2020). Broadly, across the study: Of the Susac syndrome patients who were sequenced, more than five had clinically active disease and roughly eight were in clinical remission. At blood withdrawal, Susac syndrome patients were therapy-naive, treated with corticosteroids (with IVIg additionally given to some), or treated with IVIg alone. The study used repertoire sequencing to test whether antigen drove CD8+ T cell activation and differentiation in Susac syndrome.

RNA was extracted using the RNeasy kit, and 0.5 to 1 microgram was reverse transcribed with random hexamers. TCR beta CDR3 regions were amplified with the immunoSEQ multiplex PCR assay covering 54 Vbeta and 13 Jbeta segments. PCR amplification bias was corrected using a synthetic template baseline for primer optimization and computational correction. As for the original processing: Reads were annotated to V, D and J genes per IMGT and analyzed with immunoSEQ Analyzer, keeping only productive sequences. Clonality was calculated as one minus the Shannon entropy normalized by log2 of the number of productive unique sequences. Public and private clones were assessed among the 100 most prevalent clones of each patient and control. Clones were defined as Susac-specific when absent from the healthy and MS cohorts, from over 950 published viral clones and from other ImmuneACCESS disease sequences. The public reads were quality trimmed at Q25 with fastp and then assembled into clones with MiXCR by TCRdb, keeping productive beta chains. Rows with a matching CDR3 protein are joined into one entry that keeps the most common DNA and genes. TCRdb assigned the V and J calls; the authors' analysis was not used. The sample contains about 160,000 distinct CDR3 sequences, approximately 95% of them found a single time. The ten largest clones represent around 0.12% of the sample.

What the authors observed across the whole study: In the CD4+ T cell repertoire of Susac syndrome patients, clonal expansion was not detected. The number of individuals in the TCR sequencing and HLA analysis was acknowledged as relatively small.

Peripheral blood CD8+ and CD4+ T cells from healthy donors, Susac syndrome patients and multiple sclerosis patients were profiled by high-throughput TCR beta sequencing. Susac syndrome patients met recently defined diagnostic criteria for definite or probable disease. Bulk CD8+ and CD4+ T cells were purified by magnetic negative isolation, whereas CD8+ TEMRA cells were enriched by FACS. Blood was collected in EDTA tubes and processed within 24 hours, with PBMCs isolated through density gradient centrifugation. PBMCs destined for TCR sequencing were cryopreserved in liquid nitrogen and later thawed in a 37 °C water bath. The sorted or isolated CD4+, CD8+ and CD8+ TEMRA cells had a purity of 90% or higher. A note on this clonotype: Its target antigen remains unknown. No much larger clone is present one base from it, and per-base qualities are unavailable.

According to the germline V gene (reference sequence), CDR1 reads SEHNR and CDR2 reads FQNEAQ. Counted from cysteine to phenylalanine, this CDR3 has 14 amino acids. This entry keeps only the CDR3 DNA: 42 bases, framed from base 1. V is reduced by 4 bases and J by 7 bases, leaving a spacing of 16 bases between them. The TCR sequence derives from a human donor with Susac syndrome. The rearranged chain carries TRBV7-9 and TRBJ1-2; the D gene is unclear. The sample consisted of CD4+ T cells from PBMCs. The CDR3 protein: CASSSQLGGSGYTF. Here is the DNA: TGTGCCAGCAGCTCCCAATTGGGAGGATCTGGCTACACCTTC.